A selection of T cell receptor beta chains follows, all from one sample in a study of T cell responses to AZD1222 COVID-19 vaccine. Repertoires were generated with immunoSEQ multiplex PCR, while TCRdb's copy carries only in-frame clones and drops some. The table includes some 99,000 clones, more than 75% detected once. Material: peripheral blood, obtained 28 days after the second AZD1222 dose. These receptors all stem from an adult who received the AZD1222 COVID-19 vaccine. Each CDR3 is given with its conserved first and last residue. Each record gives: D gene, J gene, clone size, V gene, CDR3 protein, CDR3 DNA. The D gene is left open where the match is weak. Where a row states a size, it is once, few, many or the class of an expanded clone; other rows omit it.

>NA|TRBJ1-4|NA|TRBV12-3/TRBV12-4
CASSPREKLFF
TGTGCCAGCAGTCCCCGCGAAAAACTGTTTTTT
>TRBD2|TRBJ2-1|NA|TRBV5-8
CASSLDSAGGLNEQFF
TGTGCCAGCAGCTTGGATTCGGCGGGAGGGCTCAATGAGCAGTTCTTC
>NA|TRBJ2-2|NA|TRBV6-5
CASSYSRDKNTGELFF
TGTGCCAGCAGTTACTCGAGGGACAAAAACACCGGGGAGCTGTTTTTT
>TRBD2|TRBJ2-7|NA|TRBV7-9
CASSRRAGGPNEQYF
TGTGCCAGCAGCCGAAGAGCGGGAGGGCCCAACGAGCAGTACTTC
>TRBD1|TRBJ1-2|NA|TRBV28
CASSLGTASGYGYTF
TGTGCCAGCAGTCTTGGGACAGCGTCAGGATATGGCTACACCTTC
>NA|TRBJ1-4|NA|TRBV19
CASSIEKTNEKLFF
TGTGCCAGTAGTATAGAAAAAACTAATGAAAAACTGTTTTTT
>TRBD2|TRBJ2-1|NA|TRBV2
CASSQLAVEQFF
TGTGCCAGCAGTCAACTAGCGGTTGAGCAGTTCTTC
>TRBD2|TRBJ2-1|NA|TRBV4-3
CASSQDPSGSSYNEQFF
TGCGCCAGCAGCCAAGACCCTAGCGGGAGCTCCTACAATGAGCAGTTCTTC
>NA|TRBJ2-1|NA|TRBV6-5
CASRRSDLDNEQFF
TGTGCCAGCAGACGAAGCGACCTCGACAATGAGCAGTTCTTC
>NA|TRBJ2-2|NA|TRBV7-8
CASSLALALKNTGELFF
TGTGCCAGCAGCTTAGCTCTAGCGTTAAAAAACACCGGGGAGCTGTTTTTT
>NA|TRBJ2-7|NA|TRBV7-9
CASSPRQEGYEQYF
TGTGCCAGCAGCCCCCGACAGGAGGGGTACGAGCAGTACTTC
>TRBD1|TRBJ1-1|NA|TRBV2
CASTGDSSEAFF
TGTGCCAGCACCGGGGACAGTTCTGAAGCTTTCTTT
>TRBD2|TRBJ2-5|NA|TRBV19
CASNGTSGGQETQYF
TGTGCCAGTAACGGGACTAGCGGGGGCCAAGAGACCCAGTACTTC
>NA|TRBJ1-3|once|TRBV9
CASSVEMRADSGNTIYF
TGTGCCAGCAGCGTAGAGATGAGGGCAGACTCTGGAAACACCATATATTTT